This TCR beta chain appears in the sequencing data of a study of shared clonotypes between healthy human individuals (dated by TCRdb to the early 2020s). Notes on the research overall: The cohort included three men and a couple of women between 18 and 49 years of age. For each donor, three plates each were used for CD4 naive and CD4 memory, two plates were used for CD8 naive, and one plate was used for CD8 memory. To estimate repertoire size and how much clonotype sharing occurs between individuals, the study deeply sequenced the blood TCR repertoires of roughly 5 healthy adults. Different laboratories and diverse techniques were used to prepare libraries and sequence TCR repertoires, to increase sequencing depth and limit assay-specific biases. Per donor, leukapheresis produced somewhere between about 0.94 and 9 billion PBMCs. Broader findings and caveats from the paper: Estimated clonotype richness was generally larger for naive than for memory subsets. Because the study included only a small number of donors, the genetic and exposure-history diversity represented was limited. Pairwise subsampling indicated that sequencing depth was expected to affect the degree of clonotype sharing among donors. Sampling was restricted to blood, and TCR repertoires in tissue are likely to differ from TCR repertoires in blood. Rarefaction of sorted-subset datasets indicated incomplete sequencing despite the large sequencing depth. Sharing across several donors was observed for approximately 5% of naive CD4, under 4% of naive CD8, about 2.3% of memory CD4, and roughly 0.4% of memory CD8 clonotypes. Compared with non-shared clonotypes, clonotypes shared by all four sorted-subset donors had higher generation probabilities.

For the CD8 naive samples, CD45RO-negative cells were positively selected for CCR7, yielding a CD45RA+CCR7+ population from which TemRA cells were excluded. Healthy HIV-negative adults with no recently reported acute infections or vaccinations were included as donors. Every donor was a Caucasian adult living in Nashville, Tennessee, USA. Blood was collected by leukapheresis, and PBMCs were isolated by Ficoll-Histopaque density gradient centrifugation and then cryopreserved in liquid nitrogen vapor phase. Analytical flow cytometry was used to check the purity and quantity of each magnetically sorted T cell population. From each sorted fraction, genomic DNA was isolated and quantified by UV absorbance on a Nanodrop 2000c. Using the deep immunoSEQ assay, TCR CDR3 regions were amplified from genomic DNA by multiplex PCR. Extracted genomic DNA from each cell subset was spread evenly across all wells of several immunoSEQ 96-well plates, with each plate serving as a replicate. For sorted subsets, each replicate PCR was loaded with approximately 190 ng genomic DNA, equivalent to 30,000 or so T cell genomes. Purified libraries were measured with a Qubit 3.0 fluorometer, size-checked on a Bioanalyzer 2100, and measured again with the KAPA Library Quantification kit. Every immunoSEQ 96-well plate was sequenced on a dedicated single-read 150-cycle Illumina NextSeq 550 flow cell. The published analysis was carried out like this. Because the immunoSEQ output held only junctional sequences and lacked quality scores, the filtering could not match the filtering applied to full-length reads. To assign V/J genes and CDR3, sequences were annotated against IMGT germline references using PyIR, a Python wrapper for IgBLAST v1.9. Reads were filtered out if the reads had weak V/J assignments (E-value above 1e-6), no CDR3, stop codons, out-of-frame junctions, or ambiguous translated residues. V3J clonotypes were defined as sequences sharing the same inferred V gene, J gene, and CDR3 amino acid sequence. To compute the percentage overlap between repertoires, the number of shared unique clonotypes was divided by the size of the smaller repertoire. Repertoire richness was assessed with RTK rarefaction, the Chao1 estimator, and Recon v2.1 estimates of unobserved clonotypes. OLGA was used to compute generation probabilities for all TCRbeta clonotypes that the gDNA method yielded from a handful of donors. TCRdb's version of the immuneACCESS table is confined to in-frame rearrangements and falls short of the full clone set. An unresolved V gene accounts for under half of the shortfall where checked; the remainder is of unknown origin. D and trimming were read from the DNA, whereas the V and J calls and clone size are those reported in that table. The sample yields about 2.2 million clones; about 92% were counted once. The top ten clones comprise more than 1.5% of the sample.

Comment on this clone: Its antigen specificity is not known. No base-level quality is on record; no much larger clone is a single base apart.

V is shortened by 9 bases, J by 8 bases, and the region joining them spans 20 bases. The CDR3 holds 13 amino acids from the cysteine to the phenylalanine. Here the CDR3 DNA is all that survives: 39 bases in frame from base 1. The germline V gene (reference sequence) supplies CDR1 PRHDT and CDR2 FYEKMQ. This chain joins TRBV13 to TRBJ2-7; no D gene call is confident. Sequencing was performed on naive CD8+ T cells from PBMCs. The sample's cell subset or site label, decoded: CD45RA+CCR7+. This clonotype originated in a man between 18 and 35 years old in good health. Some clones in this sample may be carry-over from other donors' samples. The CDR3 protein is CASTGPGLIKQYF. The DNA sequence reads TGTGCCAGTACCGGGCCCGGATTAATCAAGCAGTACTTC.